This T cell receptor beta chain was profiled in a study of blood T cell repertoires in COVID-19. Study as a whole: Both acute and convalescent COVID-19 samples were obtained from the United States, Italy and Spain. From T cells, B-cell-depleted T cells, or PBMCs came the material, which was cDNA or gDNA.

This clone was picked up one time. The J segment lost 6 bases and the V segment lost 7 bases, leaving 11 bases of the junction unmatched. CDR3 length: 15 residues. CDR1 and CDR2 (germline): LGHDT, YNNKEL (reference sequence). Some clones are missing from TCRdb's copy, which holds only in-frame ones; the method was immunoSEQ multiplex PCR. The profile covers approximately 35,000 clones, with around 85% appearing a single time and around 9% taken by the ten largest. The sample was peripheral blood. The rearrangement joins TRBV3-1 (or the pseudogene TRBV3-2) to TRBJ2-1; 8 bases match TRBD1. This TCR derives from a man older than 75 with active COVID-19. This CDR3 reads CASTPIGQGVNEQFF. In DNA, the CDR3 is TGTGCCAGCACCCCCATCGGACAGGGTGTCAATGAGCAGTTCTTC.